This passage covers 16 T cell receptor beta chains from one sample sequenced in a study of T cells in Graves' hyperthyroidism and ophthalmopathy. TCR beta CDR3 regions were amplified from RNA. HTBI primers were employed in a first-round RT-PCR of the TCR CDR3. TCRdb reprocessed the multiplex PCR reads via MiXCR and lists one record per CDR3 protein. The sample contains approximately 410,000 distinct CDR3 sequences, under 15% of which appear only once. Input material: blood. The source is a man between 18 and 29 years old with Graves' ophthalmopathy.

The sample holds many counts of this clonotype. The J gene is TRBJ2-5, the V gene TRBV5-1; D not certain. Germline loops: CDR1 SGHRS, CDR2 YFSETQ. The CDR3 has 15 amino acids. Trimming pared 5 bases from V and 4 bases from J, leaving 18 bases between. The CDR3 nucleotides are TGCGCCAGCAGTCCTACAGAGACGGATCGAGAGACCCAGTACTTC. Translating gives CASSPTETDRETQYF.

This clonotype was detected many times. V usage is TRBV2 and J usage is TRBJ1-6; D perhaps matches TRBD1 (6 bases). Germline values: CDR1 SNHLY, CDR2 FYNNEI. With 4 bases removed from V and 1 base from J, the gap between germline ends came to 8 bases. This CDR3 has 15 residues. This CDR3 reads CASSADSSYNSPLHF. DNA for the CDR3: TGTGCCAGCAGTGCGGACAGTTCCTATAATTCACCCCTCCACTTT.

This clonotype has just a few counts. V gene TRBV18 combines with J gene TRBJ2-5; no definite D call. CDR1 and CDR2 (germline): KGHSH, LQKENI. The V end lost 3 bases, the J end lost 6 bases, and 11 bases lay between the germline ends. This CDR3 is built from 13 residues. CDR3 sequence reads: CASSPGEQKTQYF. For the CDR3, the DNA is TGTGCCAGCTCACCTGGAGAGCAAAAGACCCAGTACTTC.

This clonotype has only a few counts. This rearrangement joins TRBV11-3 to TRBJ2-5; no reliable D call. V dropped 5 bases and J dropped 1 base, with 14 bases sitting between them. In germline, CDR1 is SGHNT, CDR2 YENEEA. CDR3 length equals 15 residues. The CDR3 reads CASSPGNSGQETQYF. In DNA, the CDR3 is TGTGCCAGCAGCCCTGGAAACTCAGGCCAAGAGACCCAGTACTTC.

This clonotype showed up many times. This chain connects TRBV3-1 to TRBJ2-7; 7 nucleotides agree with TRBD1. Trimming cost V 5 bases and J 0 bases; bases outside gene matches: 4. CDR3 length: 14 amino acids. Germline V lookup: CDR1 LGHDT, CDR2 YNNKEL (reference sequence). The CDR3 region is CASSRQGDSYEQYF. The DNA of the CDR3 is TGTGCCAGCAGCAGGCAGGGGGACTCCTACGAGCAGTACTTC.

Concerning this clonotype: The germline gene is not matched at one end of the junction; a read error may be the cause. The V call is TRBV24-1, the J call TRBJ2-5, with D unclear. Looked up from germline, CDR1 is KGHDR and CDR2 is SFDVKD. This CDR3 has 14 residues. CDR3 in amino acids: CATSDFQAQGTQYF. The CDR3 bases are TGTGCCACCAGTGATTTCCAGGCCCAAGGGACCCAGTACTTC.

This clonotype was seen many times. This chain links TRBV29-1 with TRBJ2-1; 7 positions match TRBD2. Unmatched junction bases numbered 10, after V lost 5 bases and J lost 9 bases. This CDR3 has 13 amino acids. CDR1 SQVTM and CDR2 ANQGSEA come from the germline V gene. Written as DNA, the CDR3 is TGCAGCGTTATCGAGCGGGGCGAGGGTGAGCAGTTCTTC. It codes for CSVIERGEGEQFF.

This clonotype was seen at least ten times. CDR3 residues: CASQGGDLTFF. For the CDR3, the DNA is TGTGCCAGCCAAGGCGGGGACCTCACGTTCTTC. The chain employs TRBV7-9 and TRBJ2-1; TRBD2 is a possible D gene (6 bases). This CDR3 has 11 residues. Deletions cut 8 bases from V and 15 bases from J, with 17 bases between. Germline V lookup: CDR1 SEHNR, CDR2 FQNEAQ (reference sequence). Supplemented by reference TRBV7-9 and TRBJ2-1, the full variable domain reads DTGVSQNPRHKITKRGQNVTFRCDPISEHNRLYWYRQTLGQGPEFLTYFQNEAQLEKSRLLSDRFSAERPKGSFSTLEIQRTEQGDSAMYLCASQGGDLTFFGPGTRLTVL.

The chain employs TRBV10-2 and TRBJ2-2; D gene uncertain. CDR1 is WSHSY and CDR2 is SAAADI in the germline V gene. The CDR3 totals 13 residues. Trimming pared 6 bases from V and 2 bases from J, leaving 7 bases between. This CDR3 reads CASRGINTGELFF. CDR3 nucleotide sequence: TGCGCCAGCAGAGGGATAAACACCGGGGAGCTGTTTTTT.

This clonotype was observed at least ten times. The chain carries TRBV12-3 or TRBV12-4 and TRBJ1-2; TRBD1 agrees at 9 bases. The CDR3 loop spans 13 amino acids. The V segment lost 6 bases and the J segment 6 bases; nucleotides outside the gene matches: 5. CDR3 loop: CASREQGAHGYTF. In nucleotides, the CDR3 is TGTGCCAGCAGGGAACAGGGGGCACATGGCTACACCTTC.

V is TRBV27 and J is TRBJ2-3, with 10 bases matching TRBD2. The junction had 6 bases not matched to a gene; V was cut back by 5 bases and J by 4 bases. This CDR3 has 15 residues. Germline V gene sequence: CDR1 MNHEY, CDR2 SMNVEV (reference sequence). The CDR3 bases are TGTGCCAGCAGTCAGCGGGAGGGTATTTCAGATACGCAGTATTTT. It encodes CASSQREGISDTQYF.

A remark on this clonotype: This sequence may be a read error, since a much larger clone differs from it by one base. V usage is TRBV14 and J usage is TRBJ2-3; D is ambiguous. The germline V gene has CDR1 SGHDN and CDR2 FVKESK. This CDR3 comprises 13 residues. The CDR3 DNA follows: TGTCCCAGCAGCCAAGTCGTTCACGGCGGGCAGTATTTT. It is translated as CPSSQVVHGGQYF.

This clonotype was detected ten times or more. The rearrangement joins TRBV13 to TRBJ2-5; TRBD2 agrees at 11 bases. Germline loops: CDR1 PRHDT, CDR2 FYEKMQ (reference sequence). The junction had 4 bases not matched to a gene; V was cut back by 5 bases and J by 5 bases. The CDR3 totals 14 residues. CDR3 nucleotides: TGTGCCAGCAGCGTCGGGACTAGCGGTGAGACCCAGTACTTC. Translation: CASSVGTSGETQYF.

At least ten counts were recorded for this clonotype. The rearrangement joins TRBV6-1 to TRBJ2-3; TRBD2 is a possible D gene (6 bases). The germline CDR1 and CDR2 sequences are MNHNS and SASEGT. The ends were cut back, 3 bases at V and 1 base at J, with 14 bases in the middle. The length of the CDR3 is 16 residues. In DNA, the CDR3 is TGTGCCAGCAGTGAGGGTTGGCGGGATGGCACAGATACGCAGTATTTT. Its protein is CASSEGWRDGTDTQYF.

This clonotype was observed many times. The V gene is TRBV20-1, the J gene TRBJ2-7, with D perhaps being TRBD1 or TRBD2 (5 bases each). Trimming stripped 1 base from V and 0 bases from J, with 7 bases between. CDR3 length: 13 amino acids. Germline V gene sequence: CDR1 DFQATT, CDR2 SNEGSKA (reference sequence). CDR3 sequence reads: CSARGGSSYEQYF. CDR3 DNA: TGCAGTGCTAGAGGGGGGAGCTCCTACGAGCAGTACTTC.

This clonotype has ten or more counts. The CDR3 here is CSVAPGGNQPQHF. The CDR3 DNA is TGCAGCGTTGCCCCAGGAGGCAATCAGCCCCAGCATTTT. V is TRBV29-1 and J is TRBJ1-5; D unclear. V lost 4 bases and J lost 2, with 9 bases in between. Germline V lookup: CDR1 SQVTM, CDR2 ANQGSEA. CDR3 size: 13 residues.